These T cell receptor beta chains were read from a single sample in a study of Ad26.COV2.S vaccination and SARS-CoV-2 variants. Profiling relied on immunoSEQ multiplex PCR, and the TCRdb table lists in-frame clones only, not all of them. The sample holds around 400,000 clones; about 88% are singletons and the top ten take over 1.5%. The specimen was peripheral blood, collected in a trial of Ad26.COV2.S vaccine versus placebo. The receptors shown here come from a person aged 18 to 65 who received the Ad26.COV2.S COVID-19 vaccine or a placebo. The CDR3 runs from the conserved cysteine through the conserved F or W. A D gene is named only where the DNA matches it firmly. Only some rows state a clone size, as once, few, many or a class for expanded clones.

J	V	D	size	CDR3	DNA
TRBJ2-7	TRBV28	.	.	CASSLTASYEQYF	TGTGCCAGCAGTTTGACTGCATCCTACGAGCAGTACTTC
TRBJ2-7	TRBV9	TRBD2	.	CASSSVGLAGSLGMEQYF	TGTGCCAGCAGCTCCGTAGGACTAGCGGGATCTCTTGGTATGGAGCAGTACTTC
TRBJ1-2	TRBV6-5	TRBD1	.	CASSSAIQGAWGYTF	TGTGCCAGCAGTTCGGCCATACAGGGGGCTTGGGGCTACACCTTC
TRBJ1-6	TRBV6-1	.	few	CASSEGRAQIDNSPLHF	TGTGCCAGCAGTGAAGGGCGGGCCCAAATAGATAATTCACCCCTCCACTTT
TRBJ1-2	TRBV14	.	.	CASSLGYTHYGYTF	TGTGCCAGCAGCCTAGGCTACACTCACTATGGCTACACCTTC
TRBJ1-1	TRBV20-1	.	.	CSAGQFTEAFF	TGCAGTGCTGGACAGTTCACTGAAGCTTTCTTT
TRBJ2-7	TRBV5-8	.	.	CASSLDLGGSYEQYF	TGTGCCAGCAGCTTGGATTTGGGGGGATCCTACGAGCAGTACTTC
TRBJ2-2	TRBV28	TRBD1	.	CASSNPGQGSTGELFF	TGTGCCAGCAGTAATCCGGGACAGGGGTCAACCGGGGAGCTGTTTTTT
TRBJ1-2	TRBV28	.	.	CASKPVVVYGYTF	TGTGCCAGCAAACCGGTGGTGGTCTATGGCTACACCTTC
TRBJ1-1	TRBV29-1	.	.	CSVEVLGREAFF	TGCAGCGTTGAAGTTCTGGGCAGGGAAGCTTTCTTT
TRBJ1-2	TRBV5-4	.	.	CASRQDSSFGYTF	TGTGCCAGTAGACAGGACTCCTCCTTTGGCTACACCTTC
TRBJ1-1	TRBV6-5	.	.	CASSYSEGTNTEAFF	TGTGCCAGCAGTTACTCGGAAGGGACGAACACTGAAGCTTTCTTT
TRBJ2-7	TRBV21-1	.	.	CASSKGGIAGGLSYEQYF	TGTGCCAGCAGCAAAGGGGGAATAGCGGGAGGGCTCTCCTACGAGCAGTACTTC
TRBJ1-5	TRBV4-2	.	.	CASSQGAGPDNQPQHF	TGTGCCAGCAGCCAAGGAGCAGGGCCGGATAATCAGCCCCAGCATTTT
TRBJ1-4	TRBV5-4	.	.	CASSLAGLGHEKLFF	TGTGCCAGCAGCCTGGCGGGATTAGGTCATGAAAAACTGTTTTTT
TRBJ1-4	TRBV15	.	.	CATSRGDRRSEKLFF	TGTGCCACCAGCAGAGGTGACCGGAGGTCTGAAAAACTGTTTTTT
TRBJ2-7	TRBV11-3	.	.	CASSRVVGSDAATYEQYF	TGTGCCAGCAGCCGGGTGGTCGGGTCGGACGCCGCGACGTACGAGCAGTACTTC
TRBJ2-1	TRBV9	TRBD2	.	CASSVVVLAGTVRYEQFF	TGTGCCAGCAGCGTAGTGGTCCTAGCGGGAACCGTACGATATGAGCAGTTCTTC
TRBJ2-5	TRBV7-9	TRBD2	.	CASSPGSGRSKTQYF	TGTGCCAGCAGCCCCGGGAGCGGGAGGTCCAAGACCCAGTACTTC
TRBJ1-6	TRBV5-5	.	.	CASSLADYSPLHF	TGTGCCAGCAGCTTGGCGGATTATTCACCCCTCCACTTT
TRBJ2-7	TRBV19	.	.	CASSIRVGPYEQYF	TGTGCCAGTAGTATTCGGGTAGGGCCCTACGAGCAGTACTTC
TRBJ2-1	TRBV2	TRBD1	.	CASSEGGQGNNEQFF	TGTGCCAGCAGTGAAGGGGGACAGGGAAACAATGAGCAGTTCTTC
TRBJ2-1	TRBV10-3	.	.	CAISEDRRIYSEQFF	TGTGCCATCAGTGAGGACAGGAGGATCTACAGCGAGCAGTTCTTC
TRBJ1-3	TRBV24-1	.	.	CATSDGGAGNTIYF	TGTGCCACCAGTGATGGGGGTGCTGGAAACACCATATATTTT
TRBJ2-7	TRBV28	TRBD2	.	CASSDLRIFFGELAGVFEQYF	TGTGCCAGCAGCGACCTTAGGATATTTTTCGGGGAGCTAGCGGGAGTCTTCGAGCAGTACTTC
TRBJ2-3	TRBV15	.	.	CATSRAAGPTDTQYF	TGTGCCACCAGCAGAGCGGCGGGGCCCACAGATACGCAGTATTTT
TRBJ2-1	TRBV4-1	TRBD2	once	CASSQLLAGAYNEQFF	TGCGCCAGCAGCCAATTACTAGCGGGAGCCTACAATGAGCAGTTCTTC
TRBJ2-2	TRBV28	.	.	CASRWGPGGGELFF	TGTGCCAGCAGGTGGGGGCCGGGTGGCGGGGAGCTGTTTTTT
TRBJ1-5	TRBV28	.	.	CASSLSPSSRLPQHF	TGTGCCAGCAGTTTATCTCCGTCCTCAAGACTGCCCCAGCATTTT
TRBJ1-1	TRBV9	TRBD1	.	CASSGTGGEYTEAFF	TGTGCCAGCAGCGGGACAGGGGGCGAATACACTGAAGCTTTCTTT
TRBJ2-1	TRBV24-1	TRBD1	few	CATSDATGGYSYNEQFF	TGTGCCACCAGTGATGCGACAGGGGGTTATTCCTACAATGAGCAGTTCTTC
TRBJ2-1	TRBV11-2	.	.	CASSLKSGTAFGNEQFF	TGTGCCAGCAGCTTAAAGTCAGGGACCGCGTTCGGCAATGAGCAGTTCTTC
TRBJ2-5	TRBV27	.	once	CASSFLGPQETQYF	TGTGCCAGCAGTTTCCTCGGTCCTCAAGAGACCCAGTACTTC
TRBJ2-1	TRBV6-5	TRBD2	.	CASRAGGYNEQFF	TGTGCCAGCAGAGCGGGAGGGTACAATGAGCAGTTCTTC
TRBJ1-1	TRBV7-3	.	.	CASSLTVNTEAFF	TGTGCCAGCAGCCTTACAGTGAACACTGAAGCTTTCTTT
TRBJ1-4	TRBV7-6	.	.	CASSLGGRSNEKLFF	TGTGCCAGCAGCTTAGGGGGTAGATCTAATGAAAAACTGTTTTTT
TRBJ2-3	TRBV6-6	.	once	CASSYSPRGQGDTQYF	TGTGCCAGCAGTTACTCGCCCCGGGGGCAGGGTGATACGCAGTATTTT
TRBJ2-6	TRBV23-1	TRBD2	.	CASSQPFRGLAGGLSSGANVLTF	TGCGCCAGCAGTCAGCCGTTTCGGGGACTAGCGGGAGGGTTGTCCTCTGGGGCCAACGTCCTGACTTTC
TRBJ2-7	TRBV28	TRBD1	.	CASSPPGQTEQYF	TGTGCCAGCAGCCCCCCGGGACAGACAGAGCAGTACTTC
TRBJ2-3	TRBV14	.	.	CASSQDQDTDTQYF	TGTGCCAGCAGCCAAGATCAGGACACAGATACGCAGTATTTT
TRBJ2-3	TRBV24-1	.	.	CATSDPRGFGDTQYF	TGTGCCACCAGTGATCCCCGGGGGTTTGGAGATACGCAGTATTTT
TRBJ1-1	TRBV7-8	.	.	CASRVAKGGENTEAFF	TGTGCCAGCAGGGTTGCCAAGGGAGGGGAGAACACTGAAGCTTTCTTT
TRBJ1-1	TRBV27	TRBD1	.	CASSRTGAMNTEAFF	TGTGCCAGCAGCCGGACAGGGGCAATGAACACTGAAGCTTTCTTT
TRBJ2-2	TRBV6-4	TRBD2	few	CASSRTSGSGTGELFF	TGTGCCAGCAGTAGGACTAGCGGGAGTGGTACCGGGGAGCTGTTTTTT
TRBJ1-1	TRBV28	.	.	CASRGPQGSTEAFF	TGTGCCAGCAGGGGCCCCCAGGGAAGCACTGAAGCTTTCTTT